The 18 T cell receptor beta chains below were found in one sample sequenced in a study of blood T cell repertoires in COVID-19 (dated by TCRdb to the early 2020s). Libraries were made using the immunoSEQ multiplex PCR assay. The table was pulled from immuneACCESS by TCRdb, which kept in-frame rearrangements only. Such tables lose some clones; where checked, under half of the loss comes from unresolved V genes, and the rest has no known cause. The sample has roughly 200,000 clones on record, around 87% of them singletons. 10% of the sample is in the top ten clones. The specimen was peripheral blood. These receptor sequences come from a woman aged 45 to 65 with COVID-19, enrolled during active disease.

This chain uses TRBV7-8 with TRBJ2-7, with a weak D call TRBD1 (6 bases). The germline CDR1 and CDR2 sequences are SGHVS and FQNEAQ. V was trimmed by 5 bases and J by 5 bases, leaving 19 bases between them. The CDR3 spans 15 residues. The DNA for the CDR3 is TGTGCCAGCAGCCCTAGGGCAGGGGAAACCCACGAGCAGTACTTC. It translates to CASSPRAGETHEQYF.

This clone was counted a few times. The chain is built from TRBV23-1 and TRBJ1-5, with TRBD1 identical over 10 bases. TRBV23-1 is noted as an ORF with a role that remains uncertain. V lost 2 bases and J lost 6; bases outside the gene matches: 16. The length of the CDR3 is 19 residues. CDR3 in DNA: TGCGCCAGCAGTCAAGCCTTCGACAGGGGGCGAAGGTGTAGTCAGCCCCAGCATTTT. This sequence encodes CASSQAFDRGRRCSQPQHF.

This clone was observed once. This chain joins TRBV5-1 and TRBJ2-5, with D maybe TRBD1 (6 bases). This CDR3 has 14 amino acids. Germline-derived CDR1 and CDR2 are SGHRS and YFSETQ. The V and J ends lost 0 bases and 2 bases respectively, with 8 bases between them. The CDR3 DNA reads as TGCGCCAGCAGCTTGGGTGACAGGCAAGAGACCCAGTACTTC. This translates into CASSLGDRQETQYF.

V is TRBV29-1 and J is TRBJ1-5, with D perhaps matching TRBD1 (6 bases). This CDR3 spans 13 amino acids. With 4 bases removed from V and 3 bases from J, the gap between germline ends came to 10 bases. CDR1 is SQVTM, CDR2 ANQGSEA, per germline. The CDR3 bases are TGCAGCGTTGGACAGGCTTACAATCAGCCCCAGCATTTT. It codes for CSVGQAYNQPQHF.

The V and J genes are TRBV6-1 and TRBJ2-3; 7 bases fit TRBD1. The CDR3 spans 15 residues. Trimming cost V 1 base and J 2 bases; bases outside gene matches: 3. CDR1 and CDR2 from the germline V gene are MNHNS and SASEGT. The CDR3 DNA is TGTGCCAGCAGTGAAGGGACAGGAAACACAGATACGCAGTATTTT. Its protein product is CASSEGTGNTDTQYF.

V usage is TRBV5-6 and J usage is TRBJ2-5; 9 bases align to TRBD1. The V segment lost 10 bases and the J segment 3 bases; nucleotides outside the gene matches: 7. The germline CDR1 and CDR2 sequences are SGHDT and YYEEEE. The CDR3 spans 13 residues. CDR3 DNA sequence: TGTGCCTCTGGGACAGGGATGGAAGAGACCCAGTACTTC. Protein: CASGTGMEETQYF.

The chain recombines TRBV9 with TRBJ1-2; D is unclear. There are 15 residues in the CDR3. The V end was cut by 0 bases, the J end by 0 bases, with 9 bases between. CDR1 and CDR2 (germline): SGDLS, YYNGEE. The CDR3 reads CASSVVAGPNYGYTF. CDR3 nucleotide sequence: TGTGCCAGCAGCGTAGTGGCTGGGCCTAACTATGGCTACACCTTC. Full variable domain (rest looked up from reference TRBV9 and TRBJ1-2): DSGVTQTPKHLITATGQRVTLRCSPRSGDLSVYWYQQSLDQGLQFLIQYYNGEERAKGNILERFSAQQFPDLHSELNLSSLELGDSALYFCASSVVAGPNYGYTFGSGTRLTVV.

V is TRBV10-1 and J is TRBJ1-2; 7 bases agree with TRBD1. V shed 6 bases, J shed 4 bases, and the junction held 2 bases outside the gene matches. The CDR3 extends over 12 amino acids. Germline V lookup: CDR1 WNHNN, CDR2 SYGVQD (reference sequence). The chain's CDR3 is CASSRDSYGYTF. The CDR3, as DNA: TGCGCCAGCAGCCGGGACAGCTATGGCTACACCTTC.

The rearrangement links TRBV28 to TRBJ2-7; possible D gene TRBD1, 6 bases. Germline loops: CDR1 MDHEN, CDR2 SYDVKM. CDR3 length: 13 amino acids. V lost 6 bases, J lost 7 bases, and 16 bases lay in between. CDR3 protein: CASRQPGAGEQYF. CDR3 in DNA: TGTGCCAGCAGGCAGCCAGGGGCCGGGGAGCAGTACTTC.

J is TRBJ1-1 and V is TRBV18, with D maybe TRBD1 (6 bases). Germline CDR1 KGHSH, CDR2 LQKENI. The CDR3 sequence is 15 residues long. Trimming removed 3 bases from V and 1 base from J, with 12 bases in between. The DNA of the CDR3 is TGTGCCAGCTCACCCCAGACAGGTCCGAACACTGAAGCTTTCTTT. Its translation: CASSPQTGPNTEAFF.

This clone was observed at least ten times. Other nucleotide sequences in the sample specify the same CDR3. The V and J genes are TRBV9 and TRBJ2-3; D gene ambiguous. V was pared by 1 base and J by 6 bases, with 6 bases between. The CDR3 is 12 amino acids. Germline-derived CDR1 and CDR2 are SGDLS and YYNGEE. In nucleotides, the CDR3 is TGTGCCAGCAGCGTATCTTTCGATACGCAGTATTTT. It is translated as CASSVSFDTQYF. Combining the CDR3 with reference TRBV9 and TRBJ2-3 gives the whole variable domain DSGVTQTPKHLITATGQRVTLRCSPRSGDLSVYWYQQSLDQGLQFLIQYYNGEERAKGNILERFSAQQFPDLHSELNLSSLELGDSALYFCASSVSFDTQYFGPGTRLTVL.

V usage is TRBV23-1 and J usage is TRBJ1-5, with D possibly matching TRBD1 (5 bases). TRBV23-1 counts as an open reading frame of uncertain function. This CDR3 comprises 14 residues. V gave up 5 bases and J gave up 0 bases, with 8 bases separating them. CDR3 residues: CASSGGNSNQPQHF. CDR3 in DNA: TGCGCCAGCAGTGGGGGGAATAGCAATCAGCCCCAGCATTTT.

This chain joins TRBV6-6 and TRBJ1-3; 8 positions match TRBD1. V was pared by 4 bases and J by 3 bases, with 8 bases of the junction left unmatched. Germline V gives CDR1 MNHNY, CDR2 SVGAGI (reference sequence). CDR3 length: 16 amino acids. CDR3 sequence reads: CASSFPTGEGGNTIYF. As DNA, the CDR3 is TGTGCCAGCAGTTTTCCGACAGGGGAGGGTGGAAACACCATATATTTT.

The chain links TRBV18 to TRBJ1-4, with D perhaps TRBD1 (5 bases). The germline V and J ends were trimmed by 4 bases and 2 bases, with 11 bases remaining between them. The CDR3 extends over 15 amino acids. The germline gives CDR1 KGHSH, CDR2 LQKENI. Here the CDR3 reads CASSQRRGTNEKLFF. CDR3 in DNA: TGTGCCAGCTCACAAAGGAGGGGTACTAATGAAAAACTGTTTTTT.

This clone came up once. V usage is TRBV30 and J usage is TRBJ1-5; 11 bases fit TRBD1. Germline lookup yields CDR1 GTSNPN and CDR2 SVGIG (reference sequence). This CDR3 has 15 residues. Trimming cost V 1 base and J 7 bases; bases outside gene matches: 6. The CDR3 DNA is TGTGCCTGGAGTGAAGGGGGACAGGGGGGACAGCCCCAGCATTTT. This gives the protein CAWSEGGQGGQPQHF. Looking up the rest from reference TRBV30 and TRBJ1-5 gives the full variable domain: SQTIHQWPATLVQPVGSPLSLECTVEGTSNPNLYWYRQAAGRGLQLLFYSVGIGQISSEVPQNLSASRPQDRQFILSSKKLLLSDSGFYLCAWSEGGQGGQPQHFGDGTRLSIL.

This chain links TRBV10-2 with TRBJ2-2, with 7 bases identical to TRBD2. The CDR3 has 15 amino acids. The J segment lost 7 bases and the V segment lost 3 bases, leaving 8 bases of the junction unmatched. CDR1 is WSHSY and CDR2 is SAAADI in the germline V gene. CDR3 in amino acids: CASSDTSEHVGELFF. DNA for the CDR3: TGCGCCAGCAGTGACACTAGCGAGCATGTCGGGGAGCTGTTTTTT.

The V and J genes are TRBV27 and TRBJ1-2; D gene ambiguous. The CDR3 sequence is 12 residues long. The V and J ends lost 6 bases and 5 bases respectively, with 10 bases between them. CDR1 MNHEY and CDR2 SMNVEV come from the germline V gene (reference sequence). CDR3 DNA sequence: TGTGCCAGCAGGGAGGGCAAATATGGCTACACCTTC. This gives the protein CASREGKYGYTF.

The chain joins TRBV5-4 to TRBJ2-7, with 11 bases aligning to TRBD2. The CDR3 consists of 16 residues. V gave up 5 bases and J gave up 2 bases; unmatched junction bases: 9. CDR1 is SGHNT and CDR2 is YYREEE in the germline V gene (reference sequence). CDR3 loop: CASSSPGLADPYEQYF. For the CDR3, the DNA is TGTGCCAGCAGTTCCCCGGGACTAGCGGATCCCTACGAGCAGTACTTC.